This T cell receptor beta chain was observed in a study of T cell responses to AZD1222 COVID-19 vaccine. Study-wide points: Variant regions that are unmutated are reportedly the target of nearly half of spike-specific TCRs. Spike regions recognized by vaccine-associated CD4 TCRs spanned the protein, led by 160-218 and 743-854. The sample set comprised mostly white British donors with more females, and clonal diversity was possibly underestimated. The breadth and depth of Spike-specific TCRs increased once two AZD1222 doses had been given.

This clone came up once. The antigen remains unidentified. Using immunoSEQ multiplex PCR, the repertoire was profiled, and TCRdb retains in-frame clones only, with some absent. The sample has 140,000 or so clones; around 92% are singletons. Sequences were derived from peripheral blood, sampled after recovery from COVID-19. The receptor was isolated from an adult who had recovered from COVID-19.

DNA of the CDR3: TGCGCCAGCAGGGTCGACGGGGGATCCTACGAGCAGTACTTC. The encoded protein is CASRVDGGSYEQYF. The gene calls are TRBV4-1 and TRBJ2-7; D perhaps matches TRBD2 (6 bases). The V gene lost 6 bases and the J gene lost 1 base, with 13 bases spanning the gap. CDR1 MGHRA and CDR2 YSYEKL come from the germline V gene. The CDR3 covers 14 residues.